Reported below is one T cell receptor (beta chain). The target antigen is unknown. This specimen comes from a study of T-cell memory formation after mild COVID-19. About the research overall: Largely, the TCR clusters proved donor specific. Notes on the study in general: Cross-reactive memory apparently joined, as some responding clones appeared in pre-infection memory. The main location of contracting CD4+ clones was CM and EM, and that of contracting CD8+ clones was EMRA.

The germline V and J ends were trimmed by 6 bases and 8 bases, with 14 bases remaining between them. The CDR3 is made up of 13 amino acids. With constant-segment primers, 5'RACE yielded cDNA libraries of TCR alpha and TCR beta that carried sample barcodes and UMIs. TCRdb re-analysed the 5' RACE reads in MiXCR, keeping a single row per CDR3 protein. The top ten clones hold about 1.9% of a sample with 120,000 to 150,000 distinct CDR3 sequences, approximately 6% of them seen once. Sequences were obtained from PBMCs or a T cell subset sorted from them (not recorded which). The genes are TRBV12-3 or TRBV12-4 and TRBJ2-1; D possibly uses TRBD1 or TRBD2 (6 bases each). The origin of this receptor is an adult woman who had mild COVID-19 (a few samples of this study predate the infection). Cell type and time point are not known. The CDR3 bases are TGTGCCAGCAGGGAAGTAAGGGGGGATGAGCAGTTCTTC. Protein: CASREVRGDEQFF.